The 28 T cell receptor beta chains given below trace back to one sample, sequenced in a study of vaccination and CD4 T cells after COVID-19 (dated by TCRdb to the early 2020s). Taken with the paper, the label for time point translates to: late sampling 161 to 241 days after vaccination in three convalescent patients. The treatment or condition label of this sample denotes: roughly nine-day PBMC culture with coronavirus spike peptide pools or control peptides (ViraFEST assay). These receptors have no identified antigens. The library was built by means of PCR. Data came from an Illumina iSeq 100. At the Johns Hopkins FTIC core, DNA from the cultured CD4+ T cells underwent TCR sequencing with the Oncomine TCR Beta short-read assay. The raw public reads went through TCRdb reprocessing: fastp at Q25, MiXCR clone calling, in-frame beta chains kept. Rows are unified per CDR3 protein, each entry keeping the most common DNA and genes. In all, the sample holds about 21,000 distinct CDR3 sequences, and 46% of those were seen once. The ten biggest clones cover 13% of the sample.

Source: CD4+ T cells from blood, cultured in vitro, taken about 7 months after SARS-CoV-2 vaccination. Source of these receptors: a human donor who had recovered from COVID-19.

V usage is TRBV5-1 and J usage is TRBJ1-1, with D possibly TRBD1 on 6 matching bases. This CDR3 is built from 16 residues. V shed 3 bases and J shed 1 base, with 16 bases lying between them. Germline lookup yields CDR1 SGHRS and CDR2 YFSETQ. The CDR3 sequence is CASSYSYRATNTEAFF. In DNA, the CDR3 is TGCGCCAGCAGCTACTCTTACAGGGCGACGAACACTGAAGCTTTCTTT.

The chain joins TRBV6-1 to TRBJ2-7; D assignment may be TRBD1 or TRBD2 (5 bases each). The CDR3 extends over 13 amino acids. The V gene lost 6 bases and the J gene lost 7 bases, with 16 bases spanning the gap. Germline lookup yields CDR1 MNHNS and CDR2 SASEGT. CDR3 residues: CASRPGSYGEQYF. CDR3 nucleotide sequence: TGTGCCAGCAGACCAGGGAGTTACGGAGAGCAGTACTTC.

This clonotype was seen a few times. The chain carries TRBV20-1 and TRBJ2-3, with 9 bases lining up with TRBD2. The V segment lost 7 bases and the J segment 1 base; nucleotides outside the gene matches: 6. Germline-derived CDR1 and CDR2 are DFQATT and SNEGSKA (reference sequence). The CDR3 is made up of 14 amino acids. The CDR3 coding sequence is TGCAGTGGGCTTAGCGGGAGAGGCACAGATACGCAGTATTTT. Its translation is CSGLSGRGTDTQYF.

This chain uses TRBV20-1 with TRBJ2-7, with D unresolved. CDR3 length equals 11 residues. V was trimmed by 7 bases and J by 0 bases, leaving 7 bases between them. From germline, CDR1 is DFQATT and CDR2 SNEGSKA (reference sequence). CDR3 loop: CSVQDSYEQYF. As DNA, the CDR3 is TGCAGTGTTCAGGACTCCTACGAGCAGTACTTC.

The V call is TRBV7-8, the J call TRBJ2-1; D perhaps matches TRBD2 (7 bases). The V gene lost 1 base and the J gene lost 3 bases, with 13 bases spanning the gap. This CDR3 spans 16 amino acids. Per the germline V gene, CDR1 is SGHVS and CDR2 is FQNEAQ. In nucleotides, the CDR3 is TGTGCCAGCAGCTTAGAAGAGGGAGGGGGCTACAATGAGCAGTTCTTC. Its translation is CASSLEEGGGYNEQFF.

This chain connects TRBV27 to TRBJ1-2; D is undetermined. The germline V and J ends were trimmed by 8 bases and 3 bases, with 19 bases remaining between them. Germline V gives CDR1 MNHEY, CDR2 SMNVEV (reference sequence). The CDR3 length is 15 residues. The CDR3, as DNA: TGTGCCAGCTCCCTCGGTCGGGTTAGCGACTATGGCTACACCTTC. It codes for CASSLGRVSDYGYTF.

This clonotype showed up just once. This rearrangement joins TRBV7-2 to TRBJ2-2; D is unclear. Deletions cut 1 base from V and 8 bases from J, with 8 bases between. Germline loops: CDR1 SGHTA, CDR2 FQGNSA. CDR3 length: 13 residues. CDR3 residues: CASSLGPEGELFF. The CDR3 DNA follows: TGTGCCAGCAGCTTAGGGCCGGAAGGGGAGCTGTTTTTT.

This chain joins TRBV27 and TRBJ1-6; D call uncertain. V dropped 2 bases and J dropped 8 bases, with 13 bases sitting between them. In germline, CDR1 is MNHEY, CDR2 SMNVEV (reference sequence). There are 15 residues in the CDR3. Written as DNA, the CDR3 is TGTGCCAGCAGTTTAGGGTTCCGGGATCATTCACCCCTCCACTTT. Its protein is CASSLGFRDHSPLHF.

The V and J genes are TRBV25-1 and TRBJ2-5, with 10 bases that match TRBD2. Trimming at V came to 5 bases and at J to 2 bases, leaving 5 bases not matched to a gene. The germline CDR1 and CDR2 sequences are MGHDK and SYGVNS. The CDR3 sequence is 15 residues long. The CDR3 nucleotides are TGTGCCAGCAGTCCCGGGACTAGCGTGCAAGAGACCCAGTACTTC. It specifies CASSPGTSVQETQYF.

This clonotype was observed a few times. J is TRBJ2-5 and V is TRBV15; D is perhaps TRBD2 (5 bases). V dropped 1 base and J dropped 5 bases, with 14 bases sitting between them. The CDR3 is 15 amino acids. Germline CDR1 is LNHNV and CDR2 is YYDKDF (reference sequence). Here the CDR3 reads CATSRALGSPETQYF. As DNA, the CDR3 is TGTGCCACCAGCAGAGCCTTAGGGAGTCCGGAGACCCAGTACTTC.

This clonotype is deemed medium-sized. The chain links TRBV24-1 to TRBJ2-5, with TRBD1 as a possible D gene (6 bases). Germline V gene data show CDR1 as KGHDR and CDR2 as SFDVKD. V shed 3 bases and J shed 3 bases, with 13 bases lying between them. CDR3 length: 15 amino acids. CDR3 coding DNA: TGTGCCACCAGTGATCCGAGGGGGACGGAAGAGACCCAGTACTTC. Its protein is CATSDPRGTEETQYF.

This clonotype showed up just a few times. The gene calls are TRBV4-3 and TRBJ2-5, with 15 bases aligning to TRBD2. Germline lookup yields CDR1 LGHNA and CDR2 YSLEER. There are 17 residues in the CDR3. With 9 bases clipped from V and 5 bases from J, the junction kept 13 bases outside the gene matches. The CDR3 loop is CASWTSGRALRGETQYF. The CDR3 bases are TGCGCCAGTTGGACTAGCGGGAGGGCCCTTAGGGGGGAGACCCAGTACTTC.

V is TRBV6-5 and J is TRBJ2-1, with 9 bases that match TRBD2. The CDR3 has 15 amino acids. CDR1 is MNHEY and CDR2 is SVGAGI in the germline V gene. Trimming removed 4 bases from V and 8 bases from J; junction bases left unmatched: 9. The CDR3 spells CASSWGGTSKDEQFF. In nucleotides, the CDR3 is TGTGCCAGCAGTTGGGGCGGGACTAGCAAGGATGAGCAGTTCTTC.

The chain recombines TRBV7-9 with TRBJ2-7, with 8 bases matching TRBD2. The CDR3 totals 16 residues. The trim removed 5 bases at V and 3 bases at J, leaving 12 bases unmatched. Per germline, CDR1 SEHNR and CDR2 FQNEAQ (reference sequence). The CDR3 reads CASSPTQGLVGYEQYF. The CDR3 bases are TGTGCCAGCAGCCCGACTCAGGGACTAGTCGGCTACGAGCAGTACTTC.

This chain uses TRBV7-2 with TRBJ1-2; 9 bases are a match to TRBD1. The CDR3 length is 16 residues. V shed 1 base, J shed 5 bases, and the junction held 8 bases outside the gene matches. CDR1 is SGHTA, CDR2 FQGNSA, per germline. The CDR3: CASSLGWGTGQYGYTF. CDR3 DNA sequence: TGTGCCAGCAGCTTAGGTTGGGGGACAGGGCAATATGGCTACACCTTC.

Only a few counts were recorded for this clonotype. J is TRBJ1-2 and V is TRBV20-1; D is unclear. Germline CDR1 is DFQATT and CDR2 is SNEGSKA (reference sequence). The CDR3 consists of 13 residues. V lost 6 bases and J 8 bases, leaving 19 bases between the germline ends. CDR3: CSASPPPLKGYTF. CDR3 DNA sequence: TGCAGTGCCAGCCCCCCCCCCCTGAAGGGCTACACCTTC.

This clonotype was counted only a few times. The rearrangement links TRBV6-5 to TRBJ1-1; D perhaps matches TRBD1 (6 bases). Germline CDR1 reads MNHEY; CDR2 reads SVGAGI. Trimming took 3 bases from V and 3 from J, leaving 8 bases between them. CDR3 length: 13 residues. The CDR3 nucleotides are TGTGCCAGCAGTTATAGGGGGTACACTGAAGCTTTCTTT. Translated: CASSYRGYTEAFF.

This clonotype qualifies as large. The CDR3 sequence is CASSPRGGDGYTF. CDR3 in DNA: TGTGCCAGCAGTCCCCGGGGAGGGGATGGCTACACCTTC. The genes are TRBV6-1 and TRBJ1-2, with D possibly being TRBD1 (5 bases). Per germline, CDR1 MNHNS and CDR2 SASEGT. The CDR3 is 13 amino acids. With 5 bases removed from V and 6 bases from J, the gap between germline ends came to 13 bases.

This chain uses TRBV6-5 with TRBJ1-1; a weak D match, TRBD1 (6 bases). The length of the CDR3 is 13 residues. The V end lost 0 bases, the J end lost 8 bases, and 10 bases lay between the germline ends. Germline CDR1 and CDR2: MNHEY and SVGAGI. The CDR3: CASSYSGTGEAFF. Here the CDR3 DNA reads TGTGCCAGCAGTTACTCGGGCACAGGGGAAGCTTTCTTT.

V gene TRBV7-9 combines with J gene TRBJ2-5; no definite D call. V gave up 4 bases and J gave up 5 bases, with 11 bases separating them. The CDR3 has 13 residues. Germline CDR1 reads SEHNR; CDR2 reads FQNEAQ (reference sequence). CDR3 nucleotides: TGTGCCAGCAGCTCCCCTAGTGGTGAGACCCAGTACTTC. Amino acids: CASSSPSGETQYF.

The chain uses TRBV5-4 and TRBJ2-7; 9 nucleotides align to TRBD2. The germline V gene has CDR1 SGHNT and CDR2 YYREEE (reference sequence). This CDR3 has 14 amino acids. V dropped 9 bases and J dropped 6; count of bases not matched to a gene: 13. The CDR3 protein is CANSGGPERFEQYF. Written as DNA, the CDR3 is TGTGCCAATAGCGGGGGACCGGAGAGATTCGAGCAGTACTTC. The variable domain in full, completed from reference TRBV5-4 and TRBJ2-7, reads ETGVTQSPTHLIKTRGQQVTLRCSSQSGHNTVSWYQQALGQGPQFIFQYYREEENGRGNFPPRFSGLQFPNYSSELNVNALELDDSALYLCANSGGPERFEQYFGPGTRLTVT.

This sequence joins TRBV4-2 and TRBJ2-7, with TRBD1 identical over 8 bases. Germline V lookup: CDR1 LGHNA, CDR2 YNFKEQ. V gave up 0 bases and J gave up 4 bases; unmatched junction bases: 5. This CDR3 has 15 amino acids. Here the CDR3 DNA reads TGTGCCAGCAGCCAAGACCCCACAGGGGGTTACGAGCAGTACTTC. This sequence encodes CASSQDPTGGYEQYF.

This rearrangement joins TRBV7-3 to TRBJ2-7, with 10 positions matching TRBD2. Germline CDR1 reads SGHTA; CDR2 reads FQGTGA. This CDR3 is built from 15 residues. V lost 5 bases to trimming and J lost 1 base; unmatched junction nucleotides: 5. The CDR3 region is CASSIAGGVSYEQYF. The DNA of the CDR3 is TGTGCCAGCAGCATAGCGGGGGGCGTTTCCTACGAGCAGTACTTC.

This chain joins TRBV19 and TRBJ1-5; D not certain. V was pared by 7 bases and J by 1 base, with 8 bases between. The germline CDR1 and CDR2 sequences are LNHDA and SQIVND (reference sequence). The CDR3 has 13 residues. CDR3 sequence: CASMDTSNQPQHF. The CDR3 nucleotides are TGTGCCAGTATGGATACAAGCAATCAGCCCCAGCATTTT.

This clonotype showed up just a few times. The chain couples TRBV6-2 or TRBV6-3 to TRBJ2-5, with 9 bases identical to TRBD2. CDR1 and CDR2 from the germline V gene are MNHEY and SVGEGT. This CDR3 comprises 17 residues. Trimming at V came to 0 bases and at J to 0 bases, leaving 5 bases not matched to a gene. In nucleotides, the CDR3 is TGTGCCAGCAGTTACTCGAGAGAGCGGGGGGACCAAGAGACCCAGTACTTC. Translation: CASSYSRERGDQETQYF.

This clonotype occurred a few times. Here the CDR3 reads CASSLDAGGYTF. CDR3 nucleotides: TGTGCCAGCAGCTTGGATGCCGGAGGCTACACCTTC. The chain joins TRBV5-4 to TRBJ1-2; D is uncertain. This CDR3 has 12 amino acids. Trimming stripped 0 bases from V and 8 bases from J, with 8 bases between. In germline, CDR1 is SGHNT, CDR2 YYREEE (reference sequence).

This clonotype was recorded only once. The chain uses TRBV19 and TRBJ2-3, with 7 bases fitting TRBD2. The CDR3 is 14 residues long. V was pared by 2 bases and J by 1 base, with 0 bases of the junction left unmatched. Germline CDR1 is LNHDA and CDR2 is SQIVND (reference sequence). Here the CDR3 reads CASSIRGGTDTQYF. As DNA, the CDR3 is TGTGCCAGTAGTATACGGGGGGGCACAGATACGCAGTATTTT.

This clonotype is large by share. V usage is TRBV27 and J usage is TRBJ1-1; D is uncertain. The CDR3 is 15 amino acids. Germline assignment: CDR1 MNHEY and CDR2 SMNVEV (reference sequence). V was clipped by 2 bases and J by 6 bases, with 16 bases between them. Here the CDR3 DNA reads TGTGCCAGCAGTTTACTGGGCAGCGTTACCCCTGAAGCTTTCTTT. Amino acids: CASSLLGSVTPEAFF.